Listed below are T cell receptor beta chains from one sample, sequenced in a study of blood T cell repertoires in COVID-19. Using immunoSEQ multiplex PCR, the repertoire was profiled, and TCRdb retains in-frame clones only, with some absent. The top ten clones hold 6.5% to 8% of a sample with some 99,000 clones, under 90% of them seen once. The sequenced sample consisted of peripheral blood. Every receptor here comes from a woman in her forties or fifties with acute or convalescent COVID-19. The CDR3 runs from the conserved cysteine through the conserved F or W. D genes are given only for firm matches.

V gene: TRBV7-9; J gene: TRBJ1-2; D gene: -; CDR3 DNA: TGTGCCTCGGCCCAGGGTCCCTATGGCTACACCTTC; CDR3 protein: CASAQGPYGYTF
V gene: TRBV5-1; J gene: TRBJ2-3; D gene: TRBD1; CDR3 DNA: TGCGCCAGCAGCTCCGTACAGGGGGCAGATACGCAGTATTTT; CDR3 protein: CASSSVQGADTQYF
V gene: TRBV6-5; J gene: TRBJ1-5; D gene: -; CDR3 DNA: TGTGCCAGCAGTTTCTCCAGAAATCAGCCCCAGCATTTT; CDR3 protein: CASSFSRNQPQHF
V gene: TRBV10-3; J gene: TRBJ2-2; D gene: -; CDR3 DNA: TGTGCCATCACCTCCCCAGATCCGGGACACCGAACCGGGGAGCTGTTTTTT; CDR3 protein: CAITSPDPGHRTGELFF
V gene: TRBV2; J gene: TRBJ1-6; D gene: -; CDR3 DNA: TGTGCCAGCAGTCCTAATCCGGGGTCACCCCTCCACTTT; CDR3 protein: CASSPNPGSPLHF
V gene: TRBV12-5; J gene: TRBJ2-2; D gene: TRBD1; CDR3 DNA: TGTGCTAGTGGTTTGCCGCCGGGACAGGGTTACATCGGGGAGCTGTTTTTT; CDR3 protein: CASGLPPGQGYIGELFF
V gene: TRBV4-1; J gene: TRBJ1-1; D gene: TRBD1; CDR3 DNA: TGCGCCAGCAGCCAGACAGGGGGTCTTTACACTGAAGCTTTCTTT; CDR3 protein: CASSQTGGLYTEAFF
V gene: TRBV7-9; J gene: TRBJ1-1; D gene: TRBD1; CDR3 DNA: TGTGCCAGCAGCCACGGACAGGTTCAGTCTGAAGCTTTCTTT; CDR3 protein: CASSHGQVQSEAFF
V gene: TRBV6-4; J gene: TRBJ1-1; D gene: -; CDR3 DNA: TGTGCCAGCAGCCCTTCTTCCCGGGGGACCACTGAAGCTTTCTTT; CDR3 protein: CASSPSSRGTTEAFF
V gene: TRBV29-1; J gene: TRBJ1-4; D gene: TRBD1; CDR3 DNA: TGCAGCGCCACCGGACAGGGAAATGAAAAACTGTTTTTT; CDR3 protein: CSATGQGNEKLFF
V gene: TRBV28; J gene: TRBJ2-7; D gene: -; CDR3 DNA: TGTGCCAGCAGCCTGAGGGATACCTCCTACGAGCAGTACTTC; CDR3 protein: CASSLRDTSYEQYF
V gene: TRBV5-1; J gene: TRBJ1-2; D gene: -; CDR3 DNA: TGCGCCAGCAGCACGGGACATGGGGCCTTAGCTAACTATGGCTACACCTTC; CDR3 protein: CASSTGHGALANYGYTF
V gene: TRBV6-6; J gene: TRBJ1-3; D gene: TRBD1; CDR3 DNA: TGTGCCAGCAGTCGGACAGGGAGTGGAAACACCATATATTTT; CDR3 protein: CASSRTGSGNTIYF
V gene: TRBV30; J gene: TRBJ1-1; D gene: -; CDR3 DNA: TGTGCCTGGAGGGTAGGGGGGAACACTGAAGCTTTCTTT; CDR3 protein: CAWRVGGNTEAFF
V gene: TRBV5-8; J gene: TRBJ1-4; D gene: -; CDR3 DNA: TGTGCCAGCAGCTTGGGAGGTATTGCTAATGAAAAACTGTTTTTT; CDR3 protein: CASSLGGIANEKLFF
V gene: TRBV28; J gene: TRBJ2-7; D gene: -; CDR3 DNA: TGTGCCAGCAGTGCACTAGGGAGCGAGCAGTACTTC; CDR3 protein: CASSALGSEQYF
V gene: TRBV7-2; J gene: TRBJ2-3; D gene: -; CDR3 DNA: TGTGCCAGCAGCCTATGGGGCCAGCCACCCTCCTACATCACAGATACGCAGTATTTT; CDR3 protein: CASSLWGQPPSYITDTQYF
V gene: TRBV10-3; J gene: TRBJ1-4; D gene: TRBD1; CDR3 DNA: TGTGCCATCAGCCACAGGGGAACTAATGAAAAACTGTTTTTT; CDR3 protein: CAISHRGTNEKLFF
V gene: TRBV6-6; J gene: TRBJ2-2; D gene: TRBD2; CDR3 DNA: TGTGCCAGTTCGGGGGGGCAAGGCCACACCGGGGAGCTGTTTTTT; CDR3 protein: CASSGGQGHTGELFF
V gene: TRBV15; J gene: TRBJ1-2; D gene: -; CDR3 DNA: TGTGCCACCAGCAGAGATAATGCGGGGGCCGGCTACACCTTC; CDR3 protein: CATSRDNAGAGYTF